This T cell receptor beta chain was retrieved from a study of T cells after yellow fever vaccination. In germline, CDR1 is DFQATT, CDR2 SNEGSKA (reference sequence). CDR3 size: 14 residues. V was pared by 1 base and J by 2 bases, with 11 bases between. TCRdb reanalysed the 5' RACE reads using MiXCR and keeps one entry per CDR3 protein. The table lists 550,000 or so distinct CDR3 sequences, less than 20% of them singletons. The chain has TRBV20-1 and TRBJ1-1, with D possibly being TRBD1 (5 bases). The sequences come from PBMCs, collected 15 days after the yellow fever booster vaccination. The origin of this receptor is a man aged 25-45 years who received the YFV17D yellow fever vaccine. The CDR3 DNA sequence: TGCAGTGCTAGAGTGGGGGGAGTTAACACTGAAGCTTTCTTT. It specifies CSARVGGVNTEAFF.